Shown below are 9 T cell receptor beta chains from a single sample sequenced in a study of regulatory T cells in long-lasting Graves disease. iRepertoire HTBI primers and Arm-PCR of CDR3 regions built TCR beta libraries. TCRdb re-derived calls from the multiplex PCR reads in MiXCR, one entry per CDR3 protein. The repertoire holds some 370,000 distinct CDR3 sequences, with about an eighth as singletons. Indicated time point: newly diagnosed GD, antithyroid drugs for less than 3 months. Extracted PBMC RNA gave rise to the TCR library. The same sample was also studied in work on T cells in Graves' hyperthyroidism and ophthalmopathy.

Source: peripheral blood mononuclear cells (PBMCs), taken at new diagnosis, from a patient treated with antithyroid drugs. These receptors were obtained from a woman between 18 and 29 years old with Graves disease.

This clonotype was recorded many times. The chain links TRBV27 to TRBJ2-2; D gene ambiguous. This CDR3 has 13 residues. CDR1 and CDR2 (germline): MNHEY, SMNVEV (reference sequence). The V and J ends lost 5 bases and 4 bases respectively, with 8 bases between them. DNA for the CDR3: TGTGCCAGCAGTCGTTATTTCACCGGGGAGCTGTTTTTT. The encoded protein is CASSRYFTGELFF.

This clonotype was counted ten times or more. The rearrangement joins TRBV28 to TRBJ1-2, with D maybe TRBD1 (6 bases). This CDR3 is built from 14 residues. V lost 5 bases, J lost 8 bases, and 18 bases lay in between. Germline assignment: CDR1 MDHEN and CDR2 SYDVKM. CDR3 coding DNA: TGTGCCAGCAGTCTCGACTCAGGGGCGCGGGGCTACACCTTC. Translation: CASSLDSGARGYTF.

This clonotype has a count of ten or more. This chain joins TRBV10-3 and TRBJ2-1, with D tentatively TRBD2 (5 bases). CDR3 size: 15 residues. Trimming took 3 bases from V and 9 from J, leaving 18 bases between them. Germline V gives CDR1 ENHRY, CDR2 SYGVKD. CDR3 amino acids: CAISESERETSEQFF. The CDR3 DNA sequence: TGTGCCATCAGTGAAAGCGAGAGGGAGACCAGTGAGCAGTTCTTC.

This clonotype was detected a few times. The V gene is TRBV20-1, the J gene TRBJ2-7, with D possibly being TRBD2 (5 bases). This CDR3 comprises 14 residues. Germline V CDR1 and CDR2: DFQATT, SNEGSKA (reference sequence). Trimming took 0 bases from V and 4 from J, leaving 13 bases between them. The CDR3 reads CSARDPRERYEQYF. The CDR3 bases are TGCAGTGCTAGAGATCCTAGGGAGCGGTACGAGCAGTACTTC.

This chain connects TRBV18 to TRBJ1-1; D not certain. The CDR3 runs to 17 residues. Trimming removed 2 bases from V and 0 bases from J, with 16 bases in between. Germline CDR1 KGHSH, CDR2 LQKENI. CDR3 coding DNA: TGTGCCAGCTCACCATTGGCAGATGCTCTTATGAACACTGAAGCTTTCTTT. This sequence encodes CASSPLADALMNTEAFF. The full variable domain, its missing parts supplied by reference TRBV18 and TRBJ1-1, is NAGVMQNPRHLVRRRGQEARLRCSPMKGHSHVYWYRQLPEEGLKFMVYLQKENIIDESGMPKERFSAEFPKEGPSILRIQQVVRGDSAAYFCASSPLADALMNTEAFFGQGTRLTVV.

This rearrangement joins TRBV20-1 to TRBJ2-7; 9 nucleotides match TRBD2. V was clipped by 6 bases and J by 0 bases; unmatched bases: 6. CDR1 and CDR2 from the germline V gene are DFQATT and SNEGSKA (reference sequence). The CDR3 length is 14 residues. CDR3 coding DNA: TGCAGTGCCGGGACTAGCTCCCGCTCCTACGAGCAGTACTTC. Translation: CSAGTSSRSYEQYF.

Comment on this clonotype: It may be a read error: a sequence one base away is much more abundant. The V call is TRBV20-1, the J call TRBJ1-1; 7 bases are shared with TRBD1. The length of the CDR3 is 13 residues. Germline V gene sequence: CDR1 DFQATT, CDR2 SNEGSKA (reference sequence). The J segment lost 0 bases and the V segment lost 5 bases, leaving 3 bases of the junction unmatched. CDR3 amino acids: CSAGGTVNTEAFF. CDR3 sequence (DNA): TGCAGTGCTGGAGGGACAGTGAACACTGAAGCTTTCTTT.

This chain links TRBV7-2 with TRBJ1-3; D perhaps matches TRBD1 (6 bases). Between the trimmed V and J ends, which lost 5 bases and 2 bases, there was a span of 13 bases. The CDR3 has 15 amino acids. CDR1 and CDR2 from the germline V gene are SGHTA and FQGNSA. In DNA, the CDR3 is TGTGCCAGCAGCCAAAATCAGGGGACTGGAAACACCATATATTTT. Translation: CASSQNQGTGNTIYF. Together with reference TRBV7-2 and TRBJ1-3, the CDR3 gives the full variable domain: GAGVSQSPSNKVTEKGKDVELRCDPISGHTALYWYRQSLGQGLEFLIYFQGNSAPDKSGLPSDRFSAERTGGSVSTLTIQRTQQEDSAVYLCASSQNQGTGNTIYFGEGSWLTVV.

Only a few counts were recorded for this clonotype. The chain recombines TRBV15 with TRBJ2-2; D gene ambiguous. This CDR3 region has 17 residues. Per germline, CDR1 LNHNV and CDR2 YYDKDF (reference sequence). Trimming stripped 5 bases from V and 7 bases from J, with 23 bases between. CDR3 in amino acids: CATSSRPTVLGGGELFF. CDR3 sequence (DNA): TGTGCCACCAGCTCCCGACCAACGGTTTTAGGTGGCGGGGAGCTGTTTTTT. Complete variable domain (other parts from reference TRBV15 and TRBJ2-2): DAMVIQNPRYQVTQFGKPVTLSCSQTLNHNVMYWYQQKSSQAPKLLFHYYDKDFNNEADTPDNFQSRRPNTSFCFLDIRSPGLGDTAMYLCATSSRPTVLGGGELFFGEGSRLTVL.